This TCR beta chain originates from a study of control samples from healthy donors and cancer patients. TCRdb's table, derived via immunoSEQ multiplex PCR, lists solely in-frame clones and lacks some. Found here are tens of thousands of clones, more than 70% of them singletons; the top ten hold 5% to 7%. The V end was cut by 3 bases, the J end by 0 bases, with 11 bases between. The CDR3 extends over 15 amino acids. CDR1 MDHEN and CDR2 SYDVKM come from the germline V gene. Material: PBMCs. The genes are TRBV28 and TRBJ1-1; D uncertain. The sequence was obtained from a man aged 55 to 70 with colorectal cancer. CDR3 protein: CASSFLVQLNTEAFF. CDR3 DNA: TGTGCCAGCAGTTTTCTGGTACAACTGAACACTGAAGCTTTCTTT.